This T cell receptor beta chain stems from a study of tumor and adjacent non-tumor tissue in lung cancer. Study-wide context: Aged roughly 30 to 76 years, patients included approximately 11 men and several women with stage I to III disease. Notes on the study in general: Top 100 clones took a larger repertoire share in normal lung. TCR diversity was significantly greater in tumor than normal lung tissue.

Three rounds of nested PCR, following a modified ARM-PCR protocol, produced the TCRbeta library. TCRdb re-called the multiplex PCR reads through MiXCR, storing one row per CDR3 protein. The sample consists of approximately 90,000 distinct CDR3 sequences, 76% of them appearing once. The template was RNA from unsorted bulk tissue. Distant lung tissue was collected more than 3 cm away from the tumor edge. The CDR3 length is 12 residues. CDR1 and CDR2 (germline): LNHNV, YYDKDF (reference sequence). Note on this clonotype: Its specificity is unknown. One junction end does not reproduce the germline sequence, and a read error may be involved.

J is TRBJ2-1 and V is TRBV15; D is undetermined. The sequenced sample consisted of distant non-tumor lung tissue. The origin of this receptor is a woman aged 45-65 years with non-small cell lung cancer. CDR3 nucleotide sequence: TGTGCCACAAGCAGACATGAGAATGAGCAGTTCTTC. As protein: CATSRHENEQFF.